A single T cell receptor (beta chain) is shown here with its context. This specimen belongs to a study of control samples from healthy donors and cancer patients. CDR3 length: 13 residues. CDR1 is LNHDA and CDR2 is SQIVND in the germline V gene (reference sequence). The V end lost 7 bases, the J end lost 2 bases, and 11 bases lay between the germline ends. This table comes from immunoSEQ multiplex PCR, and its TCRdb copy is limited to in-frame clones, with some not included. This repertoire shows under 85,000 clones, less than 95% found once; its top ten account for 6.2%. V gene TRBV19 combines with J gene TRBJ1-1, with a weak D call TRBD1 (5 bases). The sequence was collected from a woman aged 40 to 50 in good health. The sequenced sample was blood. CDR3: CASTRRANTEAFF. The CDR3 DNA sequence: TGTGCCAGTACCCGCAGGGCTAACACTGAAGCTTTCTTT.